The next 17 T cell receptor beta chains were all read from a single sample in a study of cytomegalovirus exposure and HLA in healthy donors. Using immunoSEQ multiplex PCR, the repertoire was profiled, and TCRdb retains in-frame clones only, with some absent. The sample carries fewer than 250,000 clones, approximately 80% recorded once. The source material was PBMCs. These receptors all come from a woman in her twenties or thirties in good health and CMV-seropositive.

The rearrangement links TRBV5-1 to TRBJ1-1, with TRBD1 identical over 7 bases. The V segment lost 0 bases and the J segment 6 bases; nucleotides outside the gene matches: 2. Per germline, CDR1 SGHRS and CDR2 YFSETQ. The CDR3 spans 13 residues. The CDR3 DNA reads TGCGCCAGCAGCTTGGGACAGGGCCCTGAAGCTTTCTTT. Its protein product is CASSLGQGPEAFF.

The V and J genes are TRBV7-3 and TRBJ2-3; TRBD1 agrees at 12 bases. There are 16 residues in the CDR3. Germline V gives CDR1 SGHTA, CDR2 FQGTGA. Trimming cost V 4 bases and J 1 base; bases outside gene matches: 3. The CDR3 sequence: CASSSGTGGGTDTQYF. The CDR3, as DNA: TGTGCCAGCAGCTCAGGGACAGGGGGCGGCACAGATACGCAGTATTTT.

The genes are TRBV5-4 and TRBJ2-5; 8 nucleotides align to TRBD1. Germline CDR1 and CDR2: SGHNT and YYREEE (reference sequence). The V segment lost 3 bases and the J segment 3 bases; nucleotides outside the gene matches: 4. This CDR3 contains 14 residues. CDR3 bases: TGTGCCAGCAGCTCCCAGACAGGGGAAGAGACCCAGTACTTC. Its protein product is CASSSQTGEETQYF.

The genes are TRBV5-6 and TRBJ2-2; possible D gene TRBD2, 6 bases. V was pared by 4 bases and J by 2 bases, with 15 bases between. Germline loops: CDR1 SGHDT, CDR2 YYEEEE. The CDR3 spans 16 residues. CDR3 DNA: TGTGCCAGCAGCGGAATGGGACTCGGAAACACCGGGGAGCTGTTTTTT. Translated, it gives CASSGMGLGNTGELFF.

The genes are TRBV6-1 and TRBJ2-5; TRBD1 agrees at 7 bases. Germline V gene sequence: CDR1 MNHNS, CDR2 SASEGT. The CDR3 has 12 amino acids. The V and J ends lost 6 bases and 5 bases, in that order; junction bases with no gene match: 3. The CDR3 DNA sequence: TGTGCCAGCAGGTCGACAGGGGAGACCCAGTACTTC. Translation: CASRSTGETQYF.

This clone was picked up a small number of times. Sequence at one end of the junction differs from germline and may be a read error. V usage is TRBV7-7 and J usage is TRBJ2-7; 10 positions match TRBD1. The CDR3 totals 15 residues. Per the germline V gene, CDR1 is SSHAT and CDR2 is FNYEAQ (reference sequence). Here the CDR3 reads CASSQGGQGVHEQYF. In nucleotides, the CDR3 is TGTGCTAGCAGCCAAGGCGGACAGGGGGTCCACGAGCAGTACTTC.

This chain joins TRBV7-2 and TRBJ2-1; D is uncertain. Trimming took 7 bases from V and 0 from J, leaving 13 bases between them. The length of the CDR3 is 15 residues. The germline CDR1 and CDR2 sequences are SGHTA and FQGNSA. The CDR3: CASIKGRGSYNEQFF. The CDR3, as DNA: TGTGCCAGCATTAAGGGTCGTGGCTCCTACAATGAGCAGTTCTTC.

The V call is TRBV28, the J call TRBJ1-2, with D hard to call. This CDR3 is 11 amino acids long. Deletions cut 2 bases from V and 8 bases from J, with 6 bases between. Germline assignment: CDR1 MDHEN and CDR2 SYDVKM. In DNA, the CDR3 is TGTGCCAGCAGTTTAACGGAGGGCTACACCTTC. Protein sequence: CASSLTEGYTF.

For this clone: In the same sample, other DNA sequences code for this CDR3. This chain links TRBV9 with TRBJ1-1, with D unresolved. Per the germline V gene, CDR1 is SGDLS and CDR2 is YYNGEE. The V end was cut by 0 bases, the J end by 0 bases, with 6 bases between. There are 14 residues in the CDR3. As DNA, the CDR3 is TGTGCCAGCAGCGTAGGCCCCATGAACACTGAAGCTTTCTTT. Encoded protein: CASSVGPMNTEAFF.

The V and J genes are TRBV6-5 and TRBJ2-7; D is undetermined. The V end lost 2 bases, the J end lost 0 bases, and 8 bases lay between the germline ends. The CDR3 length is 14 residues. Germline CDR1 reads MNHEY; CDR2 reads SVGAGI. DNA for the CDR3: TGTGCCAGCAGTTACATCGGTAGCTCCTACGAGCAGTACTTC. Translated, it gives CASSYIGSSYEQYF.

The chain is built from TRBV27 and TRBJ2-5; 10 positions match TRBD2. Germline CDR1 reads MNHEY; CDR2 reads SMNVEV (reference sequence). V shed 4 bases, J shed 5 bases, and the junction held 7 bases outside the gene matches. The CDR3 is made up of 15 amino acids. CDR3 loop: CASSSYLAGAETQYF. In DNA form, the CDR3 reads TGTGCCAGCAGTTCGTACCTAGCGGGAGCTGAGACCCAGTACTTC.

J is TRBJ2-1 and V is TRBV30; D might be TRBD2 (6 bases). Germline CDR1 reads GTSNPN; CDR2 reads SVGIG (reference sequence). There are 12 residues in the CDR3. Trimming shortened V by 4 bases and J by 8 bases, and 12 bases separated the two germline ends. CDR3 region: CAWTGVGDEQFF. The CDR3 DNA sequence: TGTGCCTGGACGGGGGTTGGAGATGAGCAGTTCTTC. Full variable domain (remainder filled in from reference TRBV30 and TRBJ2-1): SQTIHQWPATLVQPVGSPLSLECTVEGTSNPNLYWYRQAAGRGLQLLFYSVGIGQISSEVPQNLSASRPQDRQFILSSKKLLLSDSGFYLCAWTGVGDEQFFGPGTRLTVL.

There are a few counts of this clone. The J gene is TRBJ2-2, the V gene TRBV29-1; D might be TRBD1 (5 bases). The length of the CDR3 is 14 residues. The germline V gene has CDR1 SQVTM and CDR2 ANQGSEA. The germline V and J ends were trimmed by 4 bases and 0 bases, with 9 bases remaining between them. CDR3 in DNA: TGCAGCGTTGTAGGCAGGGCGAACACCGGGGAGCTGTTTTTT. Translation: CSVVGRANTGELFF.

The chain carries TRBV6-1 and TRBJ1-2, with TRBD1 as a possible D gene (5 bases). Germline V gives CDR1 MNHNS, CDR2 SASEGT. The CDR3 is 16 residues long. Trimming left V 1 base short and J 4 bases short, with 16 bases between. CDR3 protein: CASSEGSGQATYGYTF. CDR3 sequence (DNA): TGTGCCAGCAGTGAAGGCTCGGGGCAGGCGACCTATGGCTACACCTTC.

V gene TRBV12-5 combines with J gene TRBJ1-1; D is ambiguous. The CDR3 extends over 12 amino acids. The V end lost 4 bases, the J end lost 3 bases, and 6 bases lay between the germline ends. Germline CDR1 LGHNT, CDR2 FRNRAP. CDR3: CASGSYYTEAFF. The CDR3 coding sequence is TGTGCTAGTGGTTCGTACTACACTGAAGCTTTCTTT.

The chain employs TRBV30 and TRBJ2-7; D is possibly TRBD1 (6 bases). Germline lookup yields CDR1 GTSNPN and CDR2 SVGIG (reference sequence). Trimming shortened V by 1 base and J by 2 bases, and 12 bases separated the two germline ends. The CDR3 spans 14 residues. This chain's CDR3 is CAWSGRTGTYEQYF. The CDR3, as DNA: TGTGCCTGGAGTGGCCGTACAGGGACCTACGAGCAGTACTTC.

The genes are TRBV27 and TRBJ2-5; D might be TRBD1 or TRBD2, each matching 5 bases. Looked up from germline, CDR1 is MNHEY and CDR2 is SMNVEV (reference sequence). CDR3 length equals 14 residues. V shed 5 bases and J shed 7 bases, with 17 bases lying between them. The CDR3, as DNA: TGTGCCAGCAGTGATAGACGGGACGGTAGGACCCAGTACTTC. Its protein is CASSDRRDGRTQYF.